This passage covers 10 T cell receptor beta chains from one sample sequenced in a study of blood T cell repertoires in COVID-19. Sequencing used immunoSEQ multiplex PCR; TCRdb keeps in-frame clones, though not all of them. The data contain roughly 300,000 clones, around 86% of them singletons. Sequencing was carried out using peripheral blood. Source of these receptors: a woman in her sixties or seventies with active or convalescent COVID-19.

V usage is TRBV19 and J usage is TRBJ1-4; D uncertain. In germline, CDR1 is LNHDA, CDR2 SQIVND (reference sequence). V was clipped by 3 bases and J by 5 bases, with 10 bases between them. There are 14 residues in the CDR3. This CDR3 reads CASSISGYNEKLFF. As DNA, the CDR3 is TGTGCCAGTAGTATTTCAGGCTACAATGAAAAACTGTTTTTT.

This chain links TRBV27 with TRBJ2-5; D is unresolved. Germline V CDR1 and CDR2: MNHEY, SMNVEV (reference sequence). With 4 bases removed from V and 4 bases from J, the gap between germline ends came to 13 bases. The CDR3 runs to 14 residues. The CDR3 spells CASSSSWARETQYF. CDR3 DNA: TGTGCCAGCAGTTCCTCCTGGGCCAGAGAGACCCAGTACTTC.

The chain couples TRBV5-1 to TRBJ2-1; D call uncertain. This CDR3 has 12 residues. The germline CDR1 and CDR2 sequences are SGHRS and YFSETQ. V lost 4 bases to trimming and J lost 5 bases, with 7 bases between them. The CDR3 here is CASSEVDNEQFF. CDR3 bases: TGCGCCAGCAGCGAGGTGGACAATGAGCAGTTCTTC. Based on the CDR3 plus reference TRBV5-1 and TRBJ2-1, the full variable domain is KAGVTQTPRYLIKTRGQQVTLSCSPISGHRSVSWYQQTPGQGLQFLFEYFSETQRNKGNFPGRFSGRQFSNSRSEMNVSTLELGDSALYLCASSEVDNEQFFGPGTRLTVL.

V and J are TRBV19 and TRBJ1-1; 9 nucleotides agree with TRBD1. The CDR3 extends over 19 amino acids. Trimming took 7 bases from V and 0 from J; bases not matched to a gene: 18. Germline values: CDR1 LNHDA, CDR2 SQIVND (reference sequence). In DNA, the CDR3 is TGTGCCAGTAAACCAGGGTGGTGGGACAGGGAACCGATGAACACTGAAGCTTTCTTT. It specifies CASKPGWWDREPMNTEAFF.

V usage is TRBV24-1 and J usage is TRBJ2-2; 10 nucleotides match TRBD1. Germline-derived CDR1 and CDR2 are KGHDR and SFDVKD. The junction had 11 bases not matched to a gene; V was cut back by 4 bases and J by 7 bases. The CDR3 length is 17 residues. In DNA form, the CDR3 reads TGTGCCACCAGTGACCCAACGACAGGGGGCGCCGACGGGGAGCTGTTTTTT. Residues: CATSDPTTGGADGELFF.

V usage is TRBV5-8 and J usage is TRBJ1-2, with D perhaps TRBD1 (5 bases). From germline, CDR1 is SGHTS and CDR2 YDEGEE. The CDR3 extends over 14 amino acids. The V end lost 4 bases, the J end lost 8 bases, and 18 bases lay between the germline ends. The CDR3 is CASSVGVASAGYTF. The CDR3 nucleotides read TGTGCCAGCAGCGTAGGGGTGGCGTCGGCAGGCTACACCTTC.

This clone has a handful of counts. The genes are TRBV6-2 or TRBV6-3 and TRBJ1-1; 9 bases agree with TRBD1. V lost 2 bases, J lost 3 bases, and 7 bases stayed unmatched. This CDR3 is 16 amino acids long. CDR1 MNHEY and CDR2 SVGEGT come from the germline V gene. This CDR3 is CASSYDTGGADTEAFF. The CDR3 DNA reads TGTGCCAGCAGTTACGATACAGGGGGCGCGGACACTGAAGCTTTCTTT.

This clone occurred once. The rearrangement links TRBV3-1 (or the pseudogene TRBV3-2) to TRBJ2-2; 16 bases align to TRBD2. There are 18 residues in the CDR3. Per germline, CDR1 LGHDT and CDR2 YNNKEL (reference sequence). V shed 5 bases and J 1 base; nucleotides not matched to a gene: 4. CDR3 region: CASSMGLAGGMNTGELFF. CDR3 coding DNA: TGTGCCAGCAGCATGGGACTAGCGGGGGGGATGAACACCGGGGAGCTGTTTTTT.

V usage is TRBV15 and J usage is TRBJ1-5; D is ambiguous. The germline V and J ends were trimmed by 0 bases and 0 bases, with 9 bases remaining between them. The CDR3 is made up of 16 amino acids. Germline V gene data show CDR1 as LNHNV and CDR2 as YYDKDF (reference sequence). CDR3 residues: CATSREGGPSNQPQHF. DNA of the CDR3: TGTGCCACCAGCAGAGAAGGAGGGCCTAGCAATCAGCCCCAGCATTTT.

The chain employs TRBV9 and TRBJ2-1, with 10 bases identical to TRBD2. The CDR3 covers 16 residues. Trimming took 0 bases from V and 2 from J; bases not matched to a gene: 2. In germline, CDR1 is SGDLS, CDR2 YYNGEE. The CDR3: CASSVESGGAYNEQFF. DNA of the CDR3: TGTGCCAGCAGCGTAGAGAGCGGGGGGGCCTACAATGAGCAGTTCTTC.